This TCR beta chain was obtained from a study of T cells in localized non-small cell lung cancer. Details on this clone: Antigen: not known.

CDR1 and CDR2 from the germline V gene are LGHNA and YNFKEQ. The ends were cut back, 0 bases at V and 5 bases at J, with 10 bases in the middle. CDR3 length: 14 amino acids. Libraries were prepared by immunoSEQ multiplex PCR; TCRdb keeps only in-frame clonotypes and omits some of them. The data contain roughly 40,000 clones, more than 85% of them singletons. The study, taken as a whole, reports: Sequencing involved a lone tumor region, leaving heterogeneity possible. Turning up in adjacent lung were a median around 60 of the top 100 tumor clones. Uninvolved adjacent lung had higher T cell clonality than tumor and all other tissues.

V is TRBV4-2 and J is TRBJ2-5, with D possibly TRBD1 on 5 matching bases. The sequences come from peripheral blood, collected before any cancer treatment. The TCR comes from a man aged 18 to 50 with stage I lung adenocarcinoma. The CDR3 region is CASSQDSRGETQYF. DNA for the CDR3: TGTGCCAGCAGCCAAGATTCTAGGGGCGAGACCCAGTACTTC.